The clone carrying this TCR beta chain showed up just a few times. Antigen: not known. The data were taken from a study of T-cell memory formation after mild COVID-19. Points from the study as a whole: Cross-reactive memory appears to have joined, as suggested by some responding clones showing up in pre-infection memory. CD4+ contracting clones lay mainly in CM and EM, CD8+ ones in EMRA. Balance between CD4 and CD8 was seen in clones contracting day 15 to 85, and a CD4+ lean was seen in later expanders.

V lost 8 bases and J 3 bases, leaving 13 bases between the germline ends. The CDR3 runs 13 residues. Looked up from germline, CDR1 is SGHTA and CDR2 is FQGNSA. With constant-segment primers, 5'RACE yielded cDNA libraries of TCR alpha and TCR beta that carried sample barcodes and UMIs. Each CDR3 protein is one row after TCRdb ran MiXCR on the 5' RACE reads. The table lists about 27,000 distinct CDR3 sequences, roughly 16% of them singletons. V gene TRBV7-2 combines with J gene TRBJ1-1; D is uncertain. The material sequenced was PBMCs or a T cell subset sorted from them (not recorded which). The sequence was collected from an adult who had mild COVID-19 (a few samples of this study predate the infection). Cell type and time point are not known. DNA of the CDR3: TGTGCCAGCCTGCCCCAGACCGACACTGAAGCTTTCTTT. Translation: CASLPQTDTEAFF.